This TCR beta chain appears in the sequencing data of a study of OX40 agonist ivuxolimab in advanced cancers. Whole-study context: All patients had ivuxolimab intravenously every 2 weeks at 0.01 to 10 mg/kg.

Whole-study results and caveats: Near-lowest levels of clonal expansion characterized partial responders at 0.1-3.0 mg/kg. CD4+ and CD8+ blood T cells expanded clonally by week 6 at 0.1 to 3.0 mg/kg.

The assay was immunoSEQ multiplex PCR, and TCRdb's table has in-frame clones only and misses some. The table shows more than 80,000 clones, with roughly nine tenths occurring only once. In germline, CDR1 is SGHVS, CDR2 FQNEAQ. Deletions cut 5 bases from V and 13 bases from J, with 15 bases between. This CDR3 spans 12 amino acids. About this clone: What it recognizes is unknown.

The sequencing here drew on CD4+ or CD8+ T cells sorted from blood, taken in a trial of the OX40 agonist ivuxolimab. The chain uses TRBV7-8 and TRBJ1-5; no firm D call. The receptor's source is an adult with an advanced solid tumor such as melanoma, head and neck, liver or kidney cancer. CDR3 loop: CASSPDGTRQHF. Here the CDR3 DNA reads TGTGCCAGCAGCCCGGACGGAACCCGACAGCATTTT.